This passage covers 28 T cell receptor beta chains from one sample sequenced in a study of blood T cells in healthy people across ages. With a J-beta primer mix and a sample-barcoded 5' primer, a second PCR ran 7 to 11 cycles. Using its own MiXCR run on the 5' RACE reads, TCRdb lists one record per CDR3 protein. The table lists 1.5 million to 2 million distinct CDR3 sequences, around half of them singletons. The sequenced sample was blood. The receptors stem from a woman in her 40s in good health.

This chain connects TRBV27 to TRBJ2-1; D is possibly TRBD2 (5 bases). CDR1 and CDR2 from the germline V gene are MNHEY and SMNVEV (reference sequence). The CDR3 loop spans 15 amino acids. V was shortened by 3 bases and J by 7 bases, with 16 bases between the two germline ends. The CDR3 loop is CASSLQRSGMNEQFF. DNA of the CDR3: TGTGCCAGCAGTTTGCAGCGGTCTGGGATGAATGAGCAGTTCTTC.

The chain employs TRBV20-1 and TRBJ1-5; the D is unclear. Germline lookup yields CDR1 DFQATT and CDR2 SNEGSKA (reference sequence). The CDR3 has 13 residues. The V and J ends lost 5 bases and 10 bases respectively, with 18 bases between them. The CDR3 DNA follows: TGCAGTGCTCGAGGGTCGGAGAGGAATCCCCAGCATTTT. It translates to CSARGSERNPQHF.

The chain is built from TRBV5-6 and TRBJ1-1; the match to TRBD1 covers 8 bases. Germline V gene data show CDR1 as SGHDT and CDR2 as YYEEEE. This CDR3 region has 17 residues. V shed 4 bases and J 1 base; nucleotides not matched to a gene: 12. CDR3 sequence reads: CASSPLRGGQANTEAFF. DNA of the CDR3: TGTGCCAGCAGCCCGTTGAGGGGGGGACAGGCGAACACTGAAGCTTTCTTT.

The chain recombines TRBV18 with TRBJ2-7, with no clear D. With the DNA end fitting TRBJ2-4 better, the J assignment may be wrong. This CDR3 is built from 14 residues. The germline CDR1 and CDR2 sequences are KGHSH and LQKENI. The CDR3 reads CASSAESSRTIQYF. CDR3 coding DNA: TGTGCCAGCTCAGCAGAAAGTAGTCGGACCATTCAGTACTTC.

The genes are TRBV28 and TRBJ2-5; 12 bases are a match to TRBD2. The CDR3 loop spans 15 amino acids. The germline gives CDR1 MDHEN, CDR2 SYDVKM. Trimming removed 10 bases from V and 1 base from J; junction bases left unmatched: 7. The CDR3 bases are TGTGCCACCCAAGGACTAGCGGGAAGCCAAGAGACCCAGTACTTC. Translated, it gives CATQGLAGSQETQYF.

V gene TRBV20-1 combines with J gene TRBJ2-2; TRBD2 matches 7 bases. The V gene's germline CDR1 is DFQATT and CDR2 SNEGSKA (reference sequence). V shed 1 base and J 4 bases; nucleotides not matched to a gene: 12. The CDR3 contains 17 residues. The CDR3 coding sequence is TGCAGTGCTAGAGGAATAGTTGCGGGGGTTTCCACCGGGGAGCTGTTTTTT. It specifies CSARGIVAGVSTGELFF.

The table lists this clonotype with a few counts. The V call is TRBV15, the J call TRBJ1-4; D is uncertain. The CDR3 is 17 amino acids. The germline V and J ends were trimmed by 0 bases and 0 bases, with 11 bases remaining between them. Per the germline V gene, CDR1 is LNHNV and CDR2 is YYDKDF (reference sequence). DNA for the CDR3: TGTGCCACCAGCAGAGATCAGGTCTTTGCAACTAATGAAAAACTGTTTTTT. This translates into CATSRDQVFATNEKLFF.

J is TRBJ2-5 and V is TRBV27; perhaps TRBD2 as D (7 bases). This CDR3 contains 14 residues. Trimming pared 5 bases from V and 11 bases from J, leaving 21 bases between. Germline lookup yields CDR1 MNHEY and CDR2 SMNVEV (reference sequence). The CDR3 DNA reads as TGTGCCAGCAGTGGCCGGGGGGCTAGCGTAGGGCAGTACTTC. The encoded protein is CASSGRGASVGQYF.

This chain links TRBV27 with TRBJ1-5, with D possibly being TRBD1 (5 bases). The germline V gene encodes CDR1 MNHEY and CDR2 SMNVEV (reference sequence). The CDR3 runs 13 residues. Trimming shortened V by 3 bases and J by 8 bases, and 11 bases separated the two germline ends. The CDR3 here is CASSLGGLEPQHF. The CDR3 DNA reads TGTGCCAGCAGTTTGGGGGGTTTGGAGCCCCAGCATTTT.

This clonotype was observed a few times. V gene TRBV6-2 or TRBV6-3 combines with J gene TRBJ2-7; 9 bases map to TRBD1. The germline V gene encodes CDR1 MNHEY and CDR2 SVGEGT. Losses at the gene ends were 6 bases for V and 2 bases for J; bases not matched to a gene: 5. This CDR3 comprises 14 residues. CDR3 coding DNA: TGTGCCAGCAGGGGGACAGGGACTACCTACGAGCAGTACTTC. Protein sequence: CASRGTGTTYEQYF.

This clonotype was observed a handful of times. The rearrangement links TRBV5-1 to TRBJ2-3; D is uncertain. The germline V gene has CDR1 SGHRS and CDR2 YFSETQ. This CDR3 spans 15 amino acids. V dropped 0 bases and J dropped 0 bases, with 8 bases sitting between them. This chain's CDR3 is CASSLESSSTDTQYF. The CDR3 region has the DNA TGCGCCAGCAGCTTGGAAAGTTCTAGCACAGATACGCAGTATTTT.

The V gene is TRBV9, the J gene TRBJ2-3; either TRBD1 or TRBD2 may fit D (6 bases each). CDR1 and CDR2 (germline): SGDLS, YYNGEE. This CDR3 region has 14 residues. V lost 1 base to trimming and J lost 5 bases, with 11 bases between them. The CDR3 nucleotides are TGTGCCAGCAGCGTATGGGGGGCGGAAGATACGCAGTATTTT. This sequence encodes CASSVWGAEDTQYF.

The chain has TRBV21-1 and TRBJ1-5; TRBD1, the D gene given by the table, was not confirmed from the DNA. TRBV21-1 is flagged as a pseudogene. The length of the CDR3 is 16 residues. The CDR3 loop reads CASRQDRGPANQPQHF. The CDR3 DNA reads as TGTGCCAGCAGGCAAGACAGGGGGCCAGCCAATCAGCCCCAGCATTTT.

This clonotype appeared a few times. This rearrangement joins TRBV9 to TRBJ2-5; 8 bases match TRBD2. Germline CDR1 and CDR2: SGDLS and YYNGEE. The CDR3 covers 16 residues. Trimming took 3 bases from V and 6 from J; bases not matched to a gene: 13. The CDR3 DNA reads as TGTGCCAGCAGCGACCCCCTTCGGGGGGGCCTGAAGACCCAGTACTTC. Its protein product is CASSDPLRGGLKTQYF.

The gene calls are TRBV9 and TRBJ2-7; TRBD2 matches at 7 bases. Germline V gene lookup returns CDR1 SGDLS and CDR2 YYNGEE. The CDR3 loop spans 15 amino acids. V trimming: 3 bases; J trimming: 1 base; junction bases outside the gene matches: 7. The CDR3 is CASSAGGGLSYEQYF. Written as DNA, the CDR3 is TGTGCCAGCAGCGCTGGGGGGGGATTATCCTACGAGCAGTACTTC. The variable domain in full, completed from reference TRBV9 and TRBJ2-7, reads DSGVTQTPKHLITATGQRVTLRCSPRSGDLSVYWYQQSLDQGLQFLIQYYNGEERAKGNILERFSAQQFPDLHSELNLSSLELGDSALYFCASSAGGGLSYEQYFGPGTRLTVT.

J is TRBJ2-3 and V is TRBV18; D tentatively fits TRBD1 or TRBD2 (5 bases each). Germline V gene data show CDR1 as KGHSH and CDR2 as LQKENI. Trimming left V 0 bases short and J 2 bases short, with 9 bases between. CDR3 length equals 15 residues. The CDR3 sequence is CASSPPGRITDTQYF. The CDR3 DNA is TGTGCCAGCTCACCACCGGGACGGATCACAGATACGCAGTATTTT. The full variable domain, with the rest looked up from reference TRBV18 and TRBJ2-3, is NAGVMQNPRHLVRRRGQEARLRCSPMKGHSHVYWYRQLPEEGLKFMVYLQKENIIDESGMPKERFSAEFPKEGPSILRIQQVVRGDSAAYFCASSPPGRITDTQYFGPGTRLTVL.

V gene TRBV6-5 combines with J gene TRBJ2-3; weak D call: TRBD2 (7 bases). The V gene's germline CDR1 is MNHEY and CDR2 SVGAGI. V was clipped by 1 base and J by 0 bases, with 11 bases between them. CDR3 length: 16 amino acids. As DNA, the CDR3 is TGTGCCAGCAGTTACTGGGGGGGCTCAAGCACAGATACGCAGTATTTT. Translation: CASSYWGGSSTDTQYF.

The chain links TRBV4-1 to TRBJ1-1; 9 nucleotides align to TRBD1. CDR1 is MGHRA and CDR2 is YSYEKL in the germline V gene. V trimming: 2 bases; J trimming: 3 bases; junction bases outside the gene matches: 1. The CDR3 runs 14 residues. This CDR3 reads CASSQRQGDTEAFF. The CDR3 coding sequence is TGCGCCAGCAGCCAACGACAGGGGGACACTGAAGCTTTCTTT.

This clonotype was observed a handful of times. The J gene is TRBJ1-4, the V gene TRBV15; D possibly corresponds to TRBD1 (5 bases). The length of the CDR3 is 15 residues. Trimming left V 1 base short and J 8 bases short, with 14 bases between. In germline, CDR1 is LNHNV, CDR2 YYDKDF (reference sequence). Here the CDR3 DNA reads TGTGCCACCAGCAGAGGGGACGACCGGGGGGAAAAACTGTTTTTT. Its translation: CATSRGDDRGEKLFF.

V is TRBV6-6 and J is TRBJ1-2; 11 bases align to TRBD1. CDR3 size: 14 residues. Germline CDR1 and CDR2: MNHNY and SVGAGI (reference sequence). After removal of 6 bases from V and 8 bases from J, the junction contained 8 bases not matched to a gene. The CDR3 loop reads CASSSWTGGSGYTF. The CDR3 region has the DNA TGTGCCAGCAGCTCCTGGACAGGGGGCTCAGGCTACACCTTC.

This clonotype has more than one count but fewer than ten. V is TRBV29-1 and J is TRBJ2-5; TRBD2 matches at 15 bases. CDR1 is SQVTM and CDR2 is ANQGSEA in the germline V gene. This CDR3 has 17 amino acids. After removal of 6 bases from V and 2 bases from J, the junction contained 10 bases not matched to a gene. The CDR3 loop is CSVAEGLAGGRQETQYF. Here the CDR3 DNA reads TGCAGCGTCGCCGAAGGACTAGCGGGGGGGCGGCAAGAGACCCAGTACTTC.

Only a few counts were recorded for this clonotype. The V and J genes are TRBV14 and TRBJ2-3; no clear D. V lost 0 bases and J 6 bases, leaving 10 bases between the germline ends. CDR1 and CDR2 (germline): SGHDN, FVKESK. The CDR3 is 14 amino acids. CDR3 DNA sequence: TGTGCCAGCAGCCAAGAGGCTAGTTCGGATACGCAGTATTTT. Its protein product is CASSQEASSDTQYF.

The chain employs TRBV7-2 and TRBJ2-4, with D perhaps matching TRBD1 (7 bases). The V end was cut by 3 bases, the J end by 0 bases, with 12 bases between. Germline CDR1 SGHTA, CDR2 FQGNSA. CDR3 length: 16 residues. CDR3 protein: CASSLAGQLAKNIQYF. The CDR3 DNA reads TGTGCCAGCAGCTTGGCGGGACAGCTAGCCAAAAACATTCAGTACTTC.

This chain joins TRBV6-2 or TRBV6-3 and TRBJ1-5; tentative D call: TRBD1 (6 bases). Germline CDR1 and CDR2: MNHEY and SVGEGT. Trimming removed 7 bases from V and 3 bases from J, with 10 bases in between. The CDR3 has 13 amino acids. The CDR3 spells CASTGQHNQPQHF. The CDR3 nucleotides read TGTGCCAGCACGGGACAACACAATCAGCCCCAGCATTTT.

The V gene is TRBV12-3 or TRBV12-4, the J gene TRBJ1-6; the D gene is possibly TRBD1 (6 bases). V was clipped by 5 bases and J by 3 bases, with 20 bases between them. The CDR3 contains 18 residues. CDR3 nucleotide sequence: TGTGCCAGCAGTCCACTCCCGGGGGGCGCTGGCTATAATTCACCCCTCCACTTT. Amino acid sequence: CASSPLPGGAGYNSPLHF.

This clonotype was recorded only once. J is TRBJ1-1 and V is TRBV9, with D tentatively TRBD1 (5 bases). This CDR3 spans 14 amino acids. The germline CDR1 and CDR2 sequences are SGDLS and YYNGEE. Deletions cut 7 bases from V and 7 bases from J, with 20 bases between. For the CDR3, the DNA is TGTGCCAGCGGCTCTGACGGGACTTCAAATGAAGCTTTCTTT. This encodes CASGSDGTSNEAFF.

The chain employs TRBV6-2 or TRBV6-3 and TRBJ2-3, with D possibly matching TRBD1 (6 bases). Trimming stripped 7 bases from V and 0 bases from J, with 11 bases between. Germline CDR1 is MNHEY and CDR2 is SVGEGT. The CDR3 covers 14 residues. Here the CDR3 reads CASKQQGSTDTQYF. In DNA form, the CDR3 reads TGTGCCAGCAAACAACAGGGCAGCACAGATACGCAGTATTTT.

This clonotype was counted between two and nine times. The rearrangement joins TRBV7-9 to TRBJ2-7, with TRBD1 identical over 8 bases. Germline V gene lookup returns CDR1 SEHNR and CDR2 FQNEAQ (reference sequence). The junction had 6 bases not matched to a gene; V was cut back by 5 bases and J by 3 bases. CDR3 length equals 14 residues. The CDR3, as DNA: TGTGCCAGCAGCCCAAGGGACAGGCACTACGAGCAGTACTTC. Translated: CASSPRDRHYEQYF.